The 12 T cell receptor beta chains reported below all come from one sample, sequenced in a study of T cell clonality in common variable immunodeficiency. The data were produced by immunoSEQ multiplex PCR, yet TCRdb's version contains in-frame clones alone and is incomplete. The data show about 52,000 clones, none appearing only once, with 2% to 2.5% held by the ten largest. Specimen: peripheral blood mononuclear cells. The receptor source for this set is a person between 18 and 69 years old in good health.

This clone has a count of ten or more. Read coverage stops 3 residues before the CDR3 terminus; the germline J gene supplies the remainder. This chain uses TRBV7-3 with TRBJ1-2; TRBD1 matches 8 bases. V trimming: 5 bases; J trimming: 7 bases; junction bases outside the gene matches: 9. This CDR3 spans 14 amino acids. The V gene's germline CDR1 is SGHTA and CDR2 FQGTGA. The CDR3 DNA, read in part, is TGTGCCAGCAGCGTTAGGGAGACAGGGGTTGGC. It yields the protein CASSVRETGVG. The CDR3 reads in full as CASSVRETGVGYTF.

In its sample, this clone was seen many times. CDR3 DNA, as far as it was read: TGTGCCAGTAGTAGAAACGATGGCATCTATAATTCACCC. Translating it yields CASSRNDGIYNSP. In full, the CDR3 is CASSRNDGIYNSPLHF. The genes are TRBV19 and TRBJ1-6; no clear D. The read comes to an end 3 residues before the CDR3 does, leaving the germline J gene to fill in the end. CDR1 is LNHDA, CDR2 SQIVND, per germline (reference sequence). This CDR3 comprises 16 residues. V lost 4 bases and J 3 bases, leaving 13 bases between the germline ends.

This clone was recorded many times. The read comes to an end 3 residues before the CDR3 does, leaving the germline J gene to fill in the end. J is TRBJ2-7 and V is TRBV23-1; the match to TRBD1 covers 8 bases. TRBV23-1 is an ORF for which the function is uncertain. The CDR3 consists of 15 residues. Trimming cost V 2 bases and J 4 bases; bases outside gene matches: 7. CDR3 region: CASSQSRDRGYEQYF. The covered CDR3 bases are TGCGCCAGCAGTCAAAGCCGCGACAGGGGATACGAG.

This clone was detected many times. The read falls 3 residues short of the CDR3 end, and the missing part is taken from the germline J gene. The chain employs TRBV20-1 and TRBJ1-6, with a tentative D call TRBD1 (5 bases). CDR1 and CDR2 from the germline V gene are DFQATT and SNEGSKA (reference sequence). V gave up 5 bases and J gave up 0 bases, with 11 bases separating them. The CDR3 spans 15 residues. CDR3 amino acids: CSAHAGSSYNSPLHF. The CDR3 DNA, read in part, is TGCAGTGCTCATGCAGGGAGCTCCTATAATTCACCC.

This clone occurred many times. The missing CDR3 end, 3 residues past where the read stops, is filled in from the germline J gene. The chain recombines TRBV6-1 with TRBJ2-7; 8 bases are shared with TRBD1. This CDR3 region has 14 residues. Trimming at V came to 8 bases and at J to 2 bases, leaving 8 bases not matched to a gene. Germline CDR1 and CDR2: MNHNS and SASEGT. The CDR3 bases that were read are TGTGCCAGCGGTGTTTCAGGGGGCACCTACGAG. Its translation: CASGVSGGTYE. The CDR3 in full is CASGVSGGTYEQYF.

This clone appeared many times. From the germline J gene comes the end of the CDR3, since the read stops 3 residues before it. The chain joins TRBV12-3 or TRBV12-4 to TRBJ2-5; weak D call: TRBD2 (6 bases). V dropped 4 bases and J dropped 4 bases, with 13 bases sitting between them. The CDR3 has 14 amino acids. The CDR3 protein is CASSSYSGGETQYF. The CDR3 bases that were read are TGTGCCAGCAGTTCGTATAGCGGAGGAGAGACC.

Comments on this clone: The read is 3 residues too short to cover the CDR3 end, so that end is filled in from the germline J gene. V is TRBV6-1 and J is TRBJ2-3; possible D gene TRBD1, 6 bases. V was trimmed by 4 bases and J by 6 bases, leaving 17 bases between them. This CDR3 region has 15 residues. Germline V gene lookup returns CDR1 MNHNS and CDR2 SASEGT. The CDR3: CASSATGMTGDTQYF. The covered CDR3 bases are TGTGCCAGCAGTGCGACAGGCATGACCGGGGATACG.

This clone was recorded many times. Read data end 3 residues before the CDR3 end; the end is taken from the germline J gene. This chain uses TRBV12-3 or TRBV12-4 with TRBJ2-6; D unresolved. This CDR3 has 15 residues. V was pared by 1 base and J by 4 bases, with 8 bases between. Partial CDR3 DNA: TGTGCCAGCAGTTTAGTAGGGCCCGGGGCCAACGTC. Protein product: CASSLVGPGANV. The whole CDR3 sequence reads CASSLVGPGANVLTF.

This clone was recorded at least ten times. The read ends 3 residues early relative to the CDR3; the germline J gene fills the gap. This chain connects TRBV7-6 to TRBJ2-7, with D perhaps TRBD1 (6 bases). V was trimmed by 1 base and J by 5 bases, leaving 15 bases between them. This CDR3 has 15 residues. Per germline, CDR1 SGHVS and CDR2 FNYEAQ. The sequenced CDR3 bases are TGTGCCAGCAGCTTAGGTGTTCAGGGGCTGAACGAG. It translates to CASSLGVQGLNE. The full CDR3 sequence reads CASSLGVQGLNEQYF.

Worth noting for this clone: Read sequence stops 3 residues before the CDR3 end, and the germline J gene provides the missing end. V is TRBV19 and J is TRBJ1-1, with a possible D match to TRBD1 (6 bases). The CDR3 spans 15 residues. The ends were cut back, 6 bases at V and 1 base at J, with 15 bases in the middle. The germline V gene has CDR1 LNHDA and CDR2 SQIVND (reference sequence). The covered CDR3 bases are TGTGCCAGTAGCACTTACAGGGTGGGGAACACTGAA. Protein product: CASSTYRVGNTE. The full CDR3 sequence reads CASSTYRVGNTEAFF.

This clone was found a few times. The read comes to an end 3 residues before the CDR3 does, leaving the germline J gene to fill in the end. The chain employs TRBV5-3 and TRBJ1-1; 7 bases align to TRBD1. TRBV5-3 is treated as an ORF (open reading frame) with a function not yet certain. V lost 4 bases, J lost 1 base, and 7 bases stayed unmatched. CDR3 length equals 15 residues. The CDR3 DNA, read in part, is TGTGCCAGAAGCGTGCTCCGGGACAGGAACACTGAA. It specifies CARSVLRDRNTE. The entire CDR3 reads CARSVLRDRNTEAFF.

This clone has at least ten counts. The CDR3 loop is CASRWDRSGANVLTF. Incomplete CDR3 DNA: TGTGCCAGCAGGTGGGACAGGTCTGGGGCCAACGTC. This chain joins TRBV28 and TRBJ2-6; the match to TRBD1 covers 8 bases. The CDR3 extends 3 residues past the end of the read, so its final part is completed from the germline J gene. The V gene's germline CDR1 is MDHEN and CDR2 SYDVKM. Trimming at V came to 6 bases and at J to 1 base, leaving 2 bases not matched to a gene. There are 15 residues in the CDR3.